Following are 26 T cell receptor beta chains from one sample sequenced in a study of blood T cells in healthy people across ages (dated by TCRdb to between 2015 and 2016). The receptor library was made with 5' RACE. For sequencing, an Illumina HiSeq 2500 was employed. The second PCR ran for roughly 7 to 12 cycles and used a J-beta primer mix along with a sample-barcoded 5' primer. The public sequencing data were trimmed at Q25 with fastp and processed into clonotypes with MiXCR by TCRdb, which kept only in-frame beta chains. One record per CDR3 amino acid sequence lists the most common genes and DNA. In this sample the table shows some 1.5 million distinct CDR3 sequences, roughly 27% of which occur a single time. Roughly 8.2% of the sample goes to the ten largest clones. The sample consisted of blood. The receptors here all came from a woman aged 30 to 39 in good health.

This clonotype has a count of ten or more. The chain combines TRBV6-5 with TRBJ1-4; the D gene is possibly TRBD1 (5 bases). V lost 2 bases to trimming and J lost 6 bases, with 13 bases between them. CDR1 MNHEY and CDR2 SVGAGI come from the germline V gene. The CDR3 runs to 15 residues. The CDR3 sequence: CASSYPRGLDEKLFF. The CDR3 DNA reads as TGTGCCAGCAGTTACCCTCGGGGACTGGATGAAAAACTGTTTTTT.

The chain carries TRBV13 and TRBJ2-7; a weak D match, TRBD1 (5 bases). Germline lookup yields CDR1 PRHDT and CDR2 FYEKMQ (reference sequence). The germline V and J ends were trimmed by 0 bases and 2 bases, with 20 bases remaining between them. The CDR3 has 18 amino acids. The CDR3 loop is CASSLGKCRVGRTYEQYF. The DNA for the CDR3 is TGTGCCAGCAGCTTAGGGAAATGCAGGGTTGGAAGGACCTACGAGCAGTACTTC.

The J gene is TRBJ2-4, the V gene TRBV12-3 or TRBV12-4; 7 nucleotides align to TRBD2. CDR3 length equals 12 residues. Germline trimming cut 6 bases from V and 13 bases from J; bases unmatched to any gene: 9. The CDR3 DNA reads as TGTGCCAGCAGCCCCGGGACTAATGAGCAGTACTTC. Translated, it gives CASSPGTNEQYF.

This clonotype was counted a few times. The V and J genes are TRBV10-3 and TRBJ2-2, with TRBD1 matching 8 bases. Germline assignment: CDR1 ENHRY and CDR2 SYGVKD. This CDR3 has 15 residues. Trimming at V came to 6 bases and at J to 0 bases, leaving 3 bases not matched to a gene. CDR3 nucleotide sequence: TGTGCCATCAGCCCGGGACAGGCGAACACCGGGGAGCTGTTTTTT. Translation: CAISPGQANTGELFF.

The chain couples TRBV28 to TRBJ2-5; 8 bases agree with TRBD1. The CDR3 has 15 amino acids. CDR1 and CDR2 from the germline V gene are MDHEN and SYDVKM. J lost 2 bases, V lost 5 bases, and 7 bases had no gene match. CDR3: CASSLQGAKQETQYF. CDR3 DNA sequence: TGTGCCAGCAGTCTCCAGGGGGCTAAACAAGAGACCCAGTACTTC.

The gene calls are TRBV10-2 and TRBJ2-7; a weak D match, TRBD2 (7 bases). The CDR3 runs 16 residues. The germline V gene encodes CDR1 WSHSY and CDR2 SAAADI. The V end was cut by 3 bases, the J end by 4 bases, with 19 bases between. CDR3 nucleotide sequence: TGCGCCAGCAGTGATCCGGGGGGCGGGTATGTATACGAGCAGTACTTC. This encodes CASSDPGGGYVYEQYF.

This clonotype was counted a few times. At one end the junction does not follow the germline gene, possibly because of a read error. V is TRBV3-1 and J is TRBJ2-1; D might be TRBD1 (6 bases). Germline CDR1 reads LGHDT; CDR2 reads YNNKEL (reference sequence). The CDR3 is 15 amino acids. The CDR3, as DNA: TGTGCCGGCAGGCTCCGGGACACGACCTACAATGAGCAGTTCTTC. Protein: CAGRLRDTTYNEQFF.

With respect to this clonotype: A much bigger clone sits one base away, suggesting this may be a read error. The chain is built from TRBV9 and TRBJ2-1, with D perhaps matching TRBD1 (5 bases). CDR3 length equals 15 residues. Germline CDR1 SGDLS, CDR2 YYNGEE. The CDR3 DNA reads TGTGCCAGCAGCCAAAGGGGTATCGGCTACAATGAGCGGTTCTTC. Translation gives CASSQRGIGYNERFF.

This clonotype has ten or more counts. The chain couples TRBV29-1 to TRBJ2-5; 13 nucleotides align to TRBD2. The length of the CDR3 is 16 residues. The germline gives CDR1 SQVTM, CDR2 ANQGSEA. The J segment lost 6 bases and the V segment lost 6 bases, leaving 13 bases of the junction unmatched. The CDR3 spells CSVSEGTSGTLKTQYF. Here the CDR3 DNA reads TGCAGCGTCTCGGAGGGGACTAGCGGGACCTTGAAGACCCAGTACTTC.

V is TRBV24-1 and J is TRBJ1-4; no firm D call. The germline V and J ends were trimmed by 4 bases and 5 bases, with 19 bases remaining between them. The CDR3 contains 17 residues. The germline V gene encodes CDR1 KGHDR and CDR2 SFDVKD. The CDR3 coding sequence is TGTGCCACCAGTGACACCAGCAAACGGCCCTTGAATGAAAAACTGTTTTTT. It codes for CATSDTSKRPLNEKLFF.

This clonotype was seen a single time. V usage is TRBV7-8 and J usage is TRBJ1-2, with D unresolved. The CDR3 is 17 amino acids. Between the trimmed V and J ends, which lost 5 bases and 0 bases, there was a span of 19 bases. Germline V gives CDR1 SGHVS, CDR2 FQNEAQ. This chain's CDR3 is CASSPLAISPTNYGYTF. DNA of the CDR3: TGTGCCAGCAGCCCCCTTGCTATCAGTCCTACTAACTATGGCTACACCTTC.

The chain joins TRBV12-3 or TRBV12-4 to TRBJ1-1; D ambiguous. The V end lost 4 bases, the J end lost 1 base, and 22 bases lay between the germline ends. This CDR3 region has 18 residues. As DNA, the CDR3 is TGTGCCAGCAGTTCGAGGAGTGGTCTTACCCTCCGGAACACTGAAGCTTTCTTT. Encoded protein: CASSSRSGLTLRNTEAFF.

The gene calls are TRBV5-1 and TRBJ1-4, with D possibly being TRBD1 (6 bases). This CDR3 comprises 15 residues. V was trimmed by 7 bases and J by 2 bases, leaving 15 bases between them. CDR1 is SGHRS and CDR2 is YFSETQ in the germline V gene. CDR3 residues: CASSQGGNTNEKLFF. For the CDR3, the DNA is TGCGCCAGCTCACAAGGGGGGAACACTAATGAAAAACTGTTTTTT.

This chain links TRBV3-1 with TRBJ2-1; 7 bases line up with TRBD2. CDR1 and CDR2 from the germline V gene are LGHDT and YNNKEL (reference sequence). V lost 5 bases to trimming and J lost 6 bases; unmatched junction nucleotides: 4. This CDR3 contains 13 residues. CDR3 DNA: TGTGCCAGCAGCAGACTAGCTGTCAATGAGCAGTTCTTC. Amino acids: CASSRLAVNEQFF.

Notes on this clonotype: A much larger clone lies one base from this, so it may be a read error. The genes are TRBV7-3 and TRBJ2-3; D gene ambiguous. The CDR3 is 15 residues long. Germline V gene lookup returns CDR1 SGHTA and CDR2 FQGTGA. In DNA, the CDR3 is TGTGCCAACAGCTTACAGTCGTCTAGCACAGATACGCAGTATTTT. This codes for CANSLQSSSTDTQYF.

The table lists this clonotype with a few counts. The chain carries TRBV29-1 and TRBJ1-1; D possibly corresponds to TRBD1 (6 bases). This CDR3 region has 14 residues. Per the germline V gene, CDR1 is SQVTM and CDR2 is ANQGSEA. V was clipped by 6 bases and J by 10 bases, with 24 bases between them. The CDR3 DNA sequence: TGCAGCGTGGATCACACGGGGGCCAGATCTGGAGCTTTCTTT. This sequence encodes CSVDHTGARSGAFF.

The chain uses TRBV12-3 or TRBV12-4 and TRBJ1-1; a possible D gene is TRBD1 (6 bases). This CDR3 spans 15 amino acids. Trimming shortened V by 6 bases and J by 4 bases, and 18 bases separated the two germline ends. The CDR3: CASSARGGQSTEAFF. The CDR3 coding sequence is TGTGCCAGCAGCGCCCGTGGGGGCCAAAGCACTGAAGCTTTCTTT.

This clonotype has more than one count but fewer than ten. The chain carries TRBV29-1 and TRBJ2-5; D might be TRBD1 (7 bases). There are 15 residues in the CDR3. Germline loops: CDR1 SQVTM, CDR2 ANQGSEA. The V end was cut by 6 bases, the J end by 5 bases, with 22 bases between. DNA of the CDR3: TGCAGCGTAGGTCAGCCAGGGGGGAACGATGAGACCCAGTACTTC. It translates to CSVGQPGGNDETQYF.

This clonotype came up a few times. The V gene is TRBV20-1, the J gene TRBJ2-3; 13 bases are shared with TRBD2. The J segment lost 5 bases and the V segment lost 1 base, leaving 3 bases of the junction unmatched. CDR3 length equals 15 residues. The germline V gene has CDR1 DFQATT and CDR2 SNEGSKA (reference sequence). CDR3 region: CSARGLAGGEDTQYF. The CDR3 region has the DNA TGCAGTGCTAGAGGACTAGCGGGAGGTGAAGATACGCAGTATTTT.

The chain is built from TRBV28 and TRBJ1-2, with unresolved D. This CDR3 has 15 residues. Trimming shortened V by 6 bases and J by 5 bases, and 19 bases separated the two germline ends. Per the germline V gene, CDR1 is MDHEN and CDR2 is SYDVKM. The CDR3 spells CASSPSTTVRYGYTF. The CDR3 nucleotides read TGTGCCAGCAGCCCCAGCACTACCGTTAGGTATGGCTACACCTTC.

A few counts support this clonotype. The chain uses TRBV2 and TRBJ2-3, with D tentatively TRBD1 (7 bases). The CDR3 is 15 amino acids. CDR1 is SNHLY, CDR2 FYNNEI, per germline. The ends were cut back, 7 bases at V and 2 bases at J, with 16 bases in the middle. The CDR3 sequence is CASTRGGGPTDTQYF. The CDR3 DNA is TGTGCCAGCACCCGAGGAGGGGGCCCCACAGATACGCAGTATTTT.

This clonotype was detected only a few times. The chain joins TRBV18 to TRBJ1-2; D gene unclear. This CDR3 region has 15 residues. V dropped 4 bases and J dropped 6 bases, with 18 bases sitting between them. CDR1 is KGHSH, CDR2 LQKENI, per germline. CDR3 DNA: TGTGCCAGCTCACTGGACGGCCCCTTGTTGGATGGCTACACCTTC. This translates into CASSLDGPLLDGYTF.

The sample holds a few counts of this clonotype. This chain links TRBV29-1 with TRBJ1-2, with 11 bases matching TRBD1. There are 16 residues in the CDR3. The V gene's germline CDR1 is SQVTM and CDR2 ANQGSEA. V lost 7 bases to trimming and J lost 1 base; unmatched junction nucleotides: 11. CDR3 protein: CSGKGFGTGGNYGYTF. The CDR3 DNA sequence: TGCAGCGGGAAGGGGTTCGGGACAGGGGGTAACTATGGCTACACCTTC.

The CDR3 spells CASSFVRRNYNEQFF. The CDR3 DNA sequence: TGTGCCAGCAGCTTCGTTCGCAGAAACTACAATGAGCAGTTCTTC. The chain recombines TRBV7-9 with TRBJ2-1; D ambiguous. Trimming removed 3 bases at V and 3 bases at J, with 12 bases between. The CDR3 length is 15 residues. CDR1 SEHNR and CDR2 FQNEAQ come from the germline V gene (reference sequence).

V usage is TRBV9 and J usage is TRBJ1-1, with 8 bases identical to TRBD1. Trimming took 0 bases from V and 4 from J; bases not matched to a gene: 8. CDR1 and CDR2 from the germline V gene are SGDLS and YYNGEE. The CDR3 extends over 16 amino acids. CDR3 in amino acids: CASSVGSGGAGTEAFF. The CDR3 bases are TGTGCCAGCAGCGTAGGGTCAGGGGGCGCGGGCACTGAAGCTTTCTTT.

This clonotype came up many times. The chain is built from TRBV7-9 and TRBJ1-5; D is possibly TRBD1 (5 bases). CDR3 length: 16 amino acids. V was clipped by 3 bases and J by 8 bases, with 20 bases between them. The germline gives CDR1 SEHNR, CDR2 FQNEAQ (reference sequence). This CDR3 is CASSFGTSDREKPQHF. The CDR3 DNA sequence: TGTGCCAGCAGCTTCGGGACCTCTGACCGGGAGAAGCCCCAGCATTTT.